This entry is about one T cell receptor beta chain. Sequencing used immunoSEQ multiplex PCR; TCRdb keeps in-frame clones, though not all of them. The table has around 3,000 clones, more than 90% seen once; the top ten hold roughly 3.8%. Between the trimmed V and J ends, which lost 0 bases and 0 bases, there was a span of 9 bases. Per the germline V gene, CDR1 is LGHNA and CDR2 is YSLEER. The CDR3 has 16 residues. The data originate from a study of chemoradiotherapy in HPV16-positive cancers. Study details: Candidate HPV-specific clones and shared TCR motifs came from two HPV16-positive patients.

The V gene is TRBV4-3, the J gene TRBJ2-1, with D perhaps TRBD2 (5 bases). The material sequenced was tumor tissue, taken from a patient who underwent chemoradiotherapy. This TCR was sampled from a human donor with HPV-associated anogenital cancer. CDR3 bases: TGCGCCAGCAGCCAAGAGAGGCTAGCCTCCTACAATGAGCAGTTCTTC. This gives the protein CASSQERLASYNEQFF.